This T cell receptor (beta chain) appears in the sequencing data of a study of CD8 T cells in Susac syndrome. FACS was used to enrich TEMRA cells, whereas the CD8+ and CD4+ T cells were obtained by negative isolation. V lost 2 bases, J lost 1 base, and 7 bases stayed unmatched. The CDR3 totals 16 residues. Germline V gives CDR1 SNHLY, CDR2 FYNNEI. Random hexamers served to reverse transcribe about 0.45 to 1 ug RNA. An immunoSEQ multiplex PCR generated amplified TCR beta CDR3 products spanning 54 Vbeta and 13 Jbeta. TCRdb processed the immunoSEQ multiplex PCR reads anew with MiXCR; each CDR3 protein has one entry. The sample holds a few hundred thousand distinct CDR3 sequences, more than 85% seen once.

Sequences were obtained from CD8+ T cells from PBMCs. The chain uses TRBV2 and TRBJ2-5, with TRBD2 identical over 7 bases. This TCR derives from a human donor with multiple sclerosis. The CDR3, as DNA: TGTGCCAGCAGTGAACCCATGGGGGGGATCCAAGAGACCCAGTACTTC. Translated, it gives CASSEPMGGIQETQYF. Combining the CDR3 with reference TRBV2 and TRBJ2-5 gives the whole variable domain EPEVTQTPSHQVTQMGQEVILRCVPISNHLYFYWYRQILGQKVEFLVSFYNNEISEKSEIFDDQFSVERPDGSNFTLKIRSTKLEDSAMYFCASSEPMGGIQETQYFGPGTRLLVL.